This passage covers 24 T cell receptor beta chains from one sample sequenced in a study of cytomegalovirus exposure and HLA in healthy donors. Amplification used 60 Vbeta primers and 13 Jbeta primers. Sequencing used immunoSEQ multiplex PCR; TCRdb keeps in-frame clones, though not all of them. The table has 54,000 or so clones, around 70% seen once. The specimen was PBMCs. These receptors were obtained from a woman aged 60 to 75 in good health and CMV-seropositive.

This clone was recorded once. V gene TRBV19 combines with J gene TRBJ1-1; TRBD1 is a possible D gene (6 bases). V dropped 4 bases and J dropped 1 base, with 13 bases sitting between them. The CDR3 totals 15 residues. Germline CDR1 LNHDA, CDR2 SQIVND (reference sequence). The CDR3 region is CASSRPGQQNTEAFF. The CDR3 nucleotides read TGTGCCAGTAGTAGGCCGGGACAACAGAACACTGAAGCTTTCTTT.

The chain carries TRBV5-4 and TRBJ1-2; 7 bases fit TRBD1. CDR3 size: 13 residues. V shed 4 bases, J shed 1 base, and the junction held 1 base outside the gene matches. CDR1 SGHNT and CDR2 YYREEE come from the germline V gene (reference sequence). The CDR3, as DNA: TGTGCCAGCAGCCGGGACAGTAACTATGGCTACACCTTC. Its translation: CASSRDSNYGYTF.

The rearrangement joins TRBV10-3 to TRBJ1-2; D is undetermined. Trimming took 7 bases from V and 4 from J, leaving 13 bases between them. The CDR3 runs 13 residues. Germline V CDR1 and CDR2: ENHRY, SYGVKD. The CDR3 is CAIMGSTFYGYTF. Here the CDR3 DNA reads TGTGCCATCATGGGGAGTACCTTCTATGGCTACACCTTC.

J is TRBJ2-7 and V is TRBV9, with D possibly being TRBD2 (6 bases). The CDR3 is 15 residues long. CDR1 and CDR2 (germline): SGDLS, YYNGEE. Trimming shortened V by 4 bases and J by 2 bases, and 16 bases separated the two germline ends. The CDR3 sequence is CASSSRRDSAYEQYF. In DNA form, the CDR3 reads TGTGCCAGCAGCTCAAGACGGGACTCAGCCTACGAGCAGTACTTC.

The chain is built from TRBV15 and TRBJ1-2; no definite D call. The CDR3 runs to 15 residues. Germline CDR1 LNHNV, CDR2 YYDKDF (reference sequence). V was trimmed by 0 bases and J by 2 bases, leaving 10 bases between them. The CDR3 DNA sequence: TGTGCCACCAGCAGAGATTGGTTGGAGAACTATGGCTACACCTTC. Translating it yields CATSRDWLENYGYTF.

This clone was counted between two and nine times. The chain combines TRBV10-3 with TRBJ1-3, with unresolved D. From germline, CDR1 is ENHRY and CDR2 SYGVKD. Deletions cut 2 bases from V and 2 bases from J, with 10 bases between. The CDR3 runs to 15 residues. This CDR3 reads CAISEATGTGNTIYF. The CDR3 DNA sequence: TGTGCCATCAGTGAGGCCACCGGGACTGGAAACACCATATATTTT.

This chain links TRBV4-2 with TRBJ1-3; TRBD1 aligns across 7 bases. The CDR3 has 16 residues. Germline V gene lookup returns CDR1 LGHNA and CDR2 YNFKEQ. The junction had 5 bases not matched to a gene; V was cut back by 1 base and J by 2 bases. The CDR3: CASSQATGVPGNTIYF. The CDR3 nucleotides read TGTGCCAGCAGCCAAGCAACAGGGGTACCTGGAAACACCATATATTTT.

This clone was counted a single time. The chain joins TRBV19 to TRBJ1-1; D remains ambiguous. The length of the CDR3 is 15 residues. Per germline, CDR1 LNHDA and CDR2 SQIVND (reference sequence). Trimming removed 7 bases at V and 6 bases at J, with 21 bases between. The CDR3 region is CASTSRSTGWAEAFF. The CDR3 region has the DNA TGTGCCAGTACCTCTAGGTCCACCGGCTGGGCTGAAGCTTTCTTT.

This clone came up a few times. The CDR3 DNA sequence: TGTGCCAGCAGCGTACGGGGGGCCGGGGATACGCAGTATTTT. This codes for CASSVRGAGDTQYF. The genes are TRBV9 and TRBJ2-3; TRBD2 is a possible D gene (7 bases). The CDR3 runs to 14 residues. CDR1 SGDLS and CDR2 YYNGEE come from the germline V gene. Trimming took off 1 base at V and 6 bases at J, with 12 bases between the two ends. The entire variable domain, with the rest obtained from reference TRBV9 and TRBJ2-3, is as follows: DSGVTQTPKHLITATGQRVTLRCSPRSGDLSVYWYQQSLDQGLQFLIQYYNGEERAKGNILERFSAQQFPDLHSELNLSSLELGDSALYFCASSVRGAGDTQYFGPGTRLTVL.

The chain uses TRBV7-8 and TRBJ2-1, with 8 bases aligning to TRBD2. Germline-derived CDR1 and CDR2 are SGHVS and FQNEAQ. Germline trimming cut 5 bases from V and 4 bases from J; bases unmatched to any gene: 10. The length of the CDR3 is 16 residues. CDR3 in amino acids: CASSAGSSGGYNEQFF. The CDR3 bases are TGTGCCAGCAGCGCGGGAAGCAGCGGGGGATACAATGAGCAGTTCTTC.

Only a few counts were recorded for this clone. J is TRBJ1-1 and V is TRBV4-1; D uncertain. This CDR3 spans 16 amino acids. Germline lookup yields CDR1 MGHRA and CDR2 YSYEKL. The V gene lost 4 bases and the J gene lost 0 bases, with 15 bases spanning the gap. The CDR3 DNA sequence: TGCGCCAGCAGCCCCTCGAACCGTAACATGAACACTGAAGCTTTCTTT. Residues: CASSPSNRNMNTEAFF.

This chain joins TRBV18 and TRBJ2-7; 10 bases are shared with TRBD1. The CDR3 has 16 residues. CDR1 is KGHSH and CDR2 is LQKENI in the germline V gene. Germline trimming cut 4 bases from V and 5 bases from J; bases unmatched to any gene: 11. The CDR3 protein is CASSLGQGKVGDEQYF. DNA of the CDR3: TGTGCCAGCTCACTGGGACAGGGGAAAGTTGGAGACGAGCAGTACTTC.

As for this clone: The germline gene is not matched at one end of the junction; a read error may be the cause. The chain employs TRBV7-9 and TRBJ1-4; 7 bases are shared with TRBD1. The length of the CDR3 is 16 residues. Per germline, CDR1 SEHNR and CDR2 FQNEAQ (reference sequence). This CDR3 reads CSSSSGDSATNEKLFF. The CDR3, as DNA: TGTTCCAGCAGCTCGGGGGACAGTGCAACTAATGAAAAACTGTTTTTT.

The chain carries TRBV11-3 and TRBJ2-1; D perhaps matches TRBD1 (5 bases). The V gene's germline CDR1 is SGHNT and CDR2 YENEEA. The V end was cut by 1 base, the J end by 7 bases, with 11 bases between. This CDR3 region has 14 residues. The CDR3 sequence is CASSLVGRENEQFF. DNA for the CDR3: TGTGCCAGCAGCTTAGTAGGCAGGGAAAATGAGCAGTTCTTC.

The CDR3 region is CASSEAQGLAGPYEQYF. The CDR3 DNA is TGTGCCAGCAGTGAAGCGCAGGGACTAGCGGGGCCCTACGAGCAGTACTTC. This chain connects TRBV6-1 to TRBJ2-7; 13 bases align to TRBD2. The CDR3 covers 17 residues. Germline trimming cut 0 bases from V and 2 bases from J; bases unmatched to any gene: 4. Germline loops: CDR1 MNHNS, CDR2 SASEGT.

A word on this clone: One end of the junction varies from germline; a read error may be responsible. The chain links TRBV7-9 to TRBJ2-7; 7 nucleotides line up with TRBD1. CDR3 length: 18 amino acids. The germline V gene has CDR1 SEHNR and CDR2 FQNEAQ (reference sequence). CDR3 protein: CSSSLRGTGAKVPYEQYF. CDR3 coding DNA: TGTTCCAGCAGCTTAAGGGGCACAGGGGCTAAGGTTCCCTACGAGCAGTACTTC. Based on the CDR3 plus reference TRBV7-9 and TRBJ2-7, the full variable domain is DTGVSQNPRHKITKRGQNVTFRCDPISEHNRLYWYRQTLGQGPEFLTYFQNEAQLEKSRLLSDRFSAERPKGSFSTLEIQRTEQGDSAMYLCSSSLRGTGAKVPYEQYFGPGTRLTVT.

V and J are TRBV7-9 and TRBJ1-2; 12 bases fit TRBD1. CDR3 length: 16 residues. Germline V gene lookup returns CDR1 SEHNR and CDR2 FQNEAQ (reference sequence). Losses at the gene ends were 4 bases for V and 4 bases for J; bases not matched to a gene: 7. The CDR3 coding sequence is TGTGCCAGCAGCTCGGGACAGGGGGCGTACGGCTATGGCTACACCTTC. This sequence encodes CASSSGQGAYGYGYTF.

This chain uses TRBV27 with TRBJ2-7, with a tentative D call TRBD1 (5 bases). V lost 0 bases and J 7 bases, leaving 13 bases between the germline ends. This CDR3 spans 14 amino acids. The germline V gene has CDR1 MNHEY and CDR2 SMNVEV (reference sequence). In DNA form, the CDR3 reads TGTGCCAGCAGTTTATCCAGACAGACCGCGGAGCAGTACTTC. It yields the protein CASSLSRQTAEQYF.

The chain uses TRBV4-2 and TRBJ2-3, with D perhaps TRBD1 (6 bases). CDR1 is LGHNA and CDR2 is YNFKEQ in the germline V gene. This CDR3 region has 17 residues. Between the trimmed V and J ends, which lost 1 base and 3 bases, there was a span of 17 bases. In nucleotides, the CDR3 is TGTGCCAGCAGCCAAGGCCCTCACAGGGATAGTACAGATACGCAGTATTTT. The encoded protein is CASSQGPHRDSTDTQYF.

This clone was detected only once. DNA for the CDR3: TGTGCCAGCAGCCCCCCTTTAGTTTCAGGGGAAGCTTTCTTT. Translated: CASSPPLVSGEAFF. The rearrangement joins TRBV7-9 to TRBJ1-1; tentatively, D is TRBD1 (5 bases). The CDR3 consists of 14 residues. Trimming stripped 5 bases from V and 8 bases from J, with 18 bases between. In germline, CDR1 is SEHNR, CDR2 FQNEAQ (reference sequence).

The rearrangement joins TRBV27 to TRBJ1-6; 9 nucleotides agree with TRBD1. Unmatched junction bases numbered 7, after V lost 7 bases and J lost 0 bases. Germline lookup yields CDR1 MNHEY and CDR2 SMNVEV (reference sequence). The CDR3 spans 17 residues. CDR3 DNA sequence: TGTGCCAGCACCCACAGGGGGCAGAGCTCCTATAATTCACCCCTCCACTTT. This encodes CASTHRGQSSYNSPLHF.

This chain connects TRBV5-4 to TRBJ1-6, with D unresolved. The CDR3 extends over 14 amino acids. The V and J ends lost 4 bases and 6 bases respectively, with 11 bases between them. Germline V gene sequence: CDR1 SGHNT, CDR2 YYREEE (reference sequence). DNA for the CDR3: TGTGCCAGCAGCCGAGAGTTGCCTAATTCACCCCTCCACTTT. Encoded protein: CASSRELPNSPLHF.

This rearrangement joins TRBV10-3 to TRBJ1-1, with 7 bases aligning to TRBD1. Germline trimming cut 0 bases from V and 3 bases from J; bases unmatched to any gene: 1. Germline CDR1 is ENHRY and CDR2 is SYGVKD. There are 14 residues in the CDR3. CDR3 DNA sequence: TGTGCCATCAGTGAGTCCCAGGGGGACACTGAAGCTTTCTTT. As protein: CAISESQGDTEAFF.

The chain joins TRBV10-2 to TRBJ1-2, with TRBD1 identical over 7 bases. The CDR3 loop spans 13 amino acids. V lost 5 bases and J lost 2; bases outside the gene matches: 2. The V gene's germline CDR1 is WSHSY and CDR2 SAAADI. CDR3 protein: CASSRDSNYGYTF. The DNA for the CDR3 is TGCGCCAGCAGTCGGGACAGCAACTATGGCTACACCTTC.